This entry lists 14 T cell receptor beta chains sequenced from one sample in a study of T-cell reconstitution after alpha-beta-depleted transplantation in children. Preparation of the TCRbeta library used unique molecular identifiers. One entry per CDR3 protein results from TCRdb running MiXCR on the PCR reads. The table shows hundreds of thousands of distinct CDR3 sequences, with around 20% occurring only once. The source was PBMCs from the stem cell graft donor, collected from the stem cell graft. These receptors all come from a human donor who donated a stem cell graft to a child with acute lymphoblastic leukemia.

There are many counts of this clonotype. The chain has TRBV7-6 and TRBJ2-3, with D hard to call. Trimming cost V 5 bases and J 2 bases, with 17 bases left between them. CDR1 and CDR2 (germline): SGHVS, FNYEAQ. The CDR3 totals 16 residues. CDR3 bases: TGTGCCAGCAGCCACAACAGCTTTGGGCCCACAGATACGCAGTATTTT. Its translation is CASSHNSFGPTDTQYF.

Only a few counts were recorded for this clonotype. The chain couples TRBV7-4 to TRBJ2-7; D gene ambiguous. Germline V CDR1 and CDR2: SGHVT, SQSDAQ. This CDR3 is built from 11 residues. The V gene lost 7 bases and the J gene lost 3 bases, with 7 bases spanning the gap. The CDR3 region has the DNA TGTGCCAGCATCGGAGACTACGAGCAGTACTTC. It specifies CASIGDYEQYF.

This clonotype was seen more than once but under ten times. This chain joins TRBV15 and TRBJ2-2; 12 positions agree with TRBD2. V lost 5 bases to trimming and J lost 4 bases; unmatched junction nucleotides: 8. The germline V gene has CDR1 LNHNV and CDR2 YYDKDF (reference sequence). This CDR3 is 17 amino acids long. The CDR3 loop reads CATSPRRTSGITGELFF. DNA for the CDR3: TGTGCCACCAGCCCAAGACGGACTAGCGGGATCACCGGGGAGCTGTTTTTT. Full variable domain (remainder filled in from reference TRBV15 and TRBJ2-2): DAMVIQNPRYQVTQFGKPVTLSCSQTLNHNVMYWYQQKSSQAPKLLFHYYDKDFNNEADTPDNFQSRRPNTSFCFLDIRSPGLGDTAMYLCATSPRRTSGITGELFFGEGSRLTVL.

This clonotype was observed a few times. This chain joins TRBV5-1 and TRBJ1-2, with D perhaps matching TRBD1 (5 bases). Germline CDR1 SGHRS, CDR2 YFSETQ. The CDR3 is made up of 15 amino acids. V shed 4 bases and J shed 5 bases, with 18 bases lying between them. DNA for the CDR3: TGCGCCAGCAGCCACCCCGACTCGGGGCTATATGGCTACACCTTC. Translated: CASSHPDSGLYGYTF.

The sample holds a few counts of this clonotype. The chain carries TRBV11-1 and TRBJ2-1, with D possibly TRBD1 on 6 matching bases. Per the germline V gene, CDR1 is SGHAT and CDR2 is FQDESV (reference sequence). Trimming pared 5 bases from V and 4 bases from J, leaving 12 bases between. This CDR3 is built from 14 residues. DNA for the CDR3: TGTGCCAGCAGCCTGAGACAGGTGTACAATGAGCAGTTCTTC. Translation gives CASSLRQVYNEQFF.

V gene TRBV5-1 combines with J gene TRBJ2-4; 10 bases align to TRBD1. Per the germline V gene, CDR1 is SGHRS and CDR2 is YFSETQ. The CDR3 runs to 13 residues. The ends lost 4 bases at V and 7 bases at J; junction bases unmatched: 2. The CDR3 nucleotides read TGCGCCAGCAGCGAGGGACAGGGGAACATTCAGTACTTC. As protein: CASSEGQGNIQYF.

V usage is TRBV7-8 and J usage is TRBJ2-1; D may match TRBD1 or TRBD2 (5 bases each). Deletions cut 8 bases from V and 9 bases from J, with 20 bases between. This CDR3 is 14 amino acids long. Germline lookup yields CDR1 SGHVS and CDR2 FQNEAQ. In DNA form, the CDR3 reads TGTGCCAGCGTTTTATTTGAGGGGCCCCGTGAGCAGTTCTTC. Amino acid sequence: CASVLFEGPREQFF.

This clonotype was counted only a few times. The chain combines TRBV2 with TRBJ1-1, with a tentative D call TRBD1 (5 bases). This CDR3 is built from 14 residues. The ends were cut back, 1 base at V and 4 bases at J, with 10 bases in the middle. Germline V gene sequence: CDR1 SNHLY, CDR2 FYNNEI. Here the CDR3 reads CASSEVADSTEAFF. The CDR3 DNA sequence: TGTGCCAGCAGTGAAGTAGCCGACAGCACTGAAGCTTTCTTT.

This clonotype has only a few counts. V gene TRBV5-1 combines with J gene TRBJ2-5; 10 nucleotides line up with TRBD2. The CDR3 has 19 amino acids. J lost 1 base, V lost 4 bases, and 16 bases had no gene match. Germline assignment: CDR1 SGHRS and CDR2 YFSETQ. The CDR3: CASSGRGGLAGAGQETQYF. Written as DNA, the CDR3 is TGCGCCAGCAGCGGACGAGGTGGGCTAGCGGGAGCAGGCCAAGAGACCCAGTACTTC. Filled out from reference TRBV5-1 and TRBJ2-5, the complete variable domain reads KAGVTQTPRYLIKTRGQQVTLSCSPISGHRSVSWYQQTPGQGLQFLFEYFSETQRNKGNFPGRFSGRQFSNSRSEMNVSTLELGDSALYLCASSGRGGLAGAGQETQYFGPGTRLLVL.

This chain links TRBV30 with TRBJ2-7; D gene ambiguous. Trimming stripped 1 base from V and 3 bases from J, with 7 bases between. There are 12 residues in the CDR3. Per germline, CDR1 GTSNPN and CDR2 SVGIG (reference sequence). DNA of the CDR3: TGTGCCTGGAGTGGGTCCTTCTACGAGCAGTACTTC. This codes for CAWSGSFYEQYF.

This clonotype was detected many times. The chain employs TRBV10-3 and TRBJ2-3; either TRBD1 or TRBD2 may fit D (5 bases each). The V gene lost 6 bases and the J gene lost 2 bases, with 12 bases spanning the gap. The CDR3 sequence is 14 residues long. Germline V gene data show CDR1 as ENHRY and CDR2 as SYGVKD. CDR3 in DNA: TGTGCCATCAGGGGGGACGGTCACACAGATACGCAGTATTTT. Translated, it gives CAIRGDGHTDTQYF.

The V and J genes are TRBV6-6 and TRBJ1-1; D might be TRBD1 (5 bases). CDR1 is MNHNY and CDR2 is SVGAGI in the germline V gene (reference sequence). The germline V and J ends were trimmed by 5 bases and 7 bases, with 5 bases remaining between them. The CDR3 totals 10 residues. The CDR3 DNA reads TGTGCCAGCAGTCAGGGTGAAGCTTTCTTT. It specifies CASSQGEAFF.

The genes are TRBV6-1 and TRBJ1-2, with TRBD1 matching over 9 bases. This CDR3 comprises 13 residues. V gave up 6 bases and J gave up 4 bases; unmatched junction bases: 3. Germline V gives CDR1 MNHNS, CDR2 SASEGT. CDR3 bases: TGTGCCAGCAGCTCGGACAGGGGCTATGGCTACACCTTC. Protein product: CASSSDRGYGYTF.

The chain links TRBV11-3 to TRBJ2-7, with D perhaps TRBD2 (6 bases). Trimming stripped 0 bases from V and 3 bases from J, with 12 bases between. The germline V gene encodes CDR1 SGHNT and CDR2 YENEEA. This CDR3 comprises 15 residues. CDR3 amino acids: CASSLEAGTDYEQYF. The CDR3 DNA reads as TGTGCCAGCAGCTTAGAGGCCGGGACTGACTACGAGCAGTACTTC.